The subject of this entry is one TCR beta chain. The antigen remains unidentified. These data come from a study of lymphopenia after photon versus proton radiotherapy. Study-level findings and limits: After the lymphocyte nadir, photon-treated repertoires showed oligoclonal expansion, especially of CD8+ Temra cells. Survival link was tested only in deceased patients; proton benefit remains a possibility. Photon-treated patients lost naive T cells and TCR diversity; proton-treated stayed stable. A bigger post-nadir fall in TCR diversity correlated inversely with survival time in deceased patients.

Libraries were prepared by immunoSEQ multiplex PCR; TCRdb keeps only in-frame clonotypes and omits some of them. The sample holds approximately 150,000 clones, approximately 86% seen once. The sequencing here drew on peripheral blood, taken from a patient treated with photon-based radiotherapy. This sequence was found in a man in his fifties with gastric cancer.

The CDR3 loop is CASSQDPTGGVVGYTF. The CDR3, as DNA: TGCGCCAGCAGCCAAGATCCGACAGGGGGAGTTGTTGGCTACACCTTC. The J gene is TRBJ1-2, the V gene TRBV4-3; the match to TRBD1 covers 9 bases. The V segment lost 0 bases and the J segment 7 bases; nucleotides outside the gene matches: 9. The germline V gene encodes CDR1 LGHNA and CDR2 YSLEER. The CDR3 is 16 residues long.